This TCR beta chain was observed in a study of blood T cells in healthy people across ages. Study results and caveats: Long-lived donors carried more naive CD4+ cells and greater diversity than aged donors.

With respect to this clonotype: The antigen is undetermined.

Each individual donor underwent a draw of roughly 10 milliliters of peripheral blood. PBMCs, at least 7 million per sample, were isolated. A J-beta primer mix and a sample-barcoded 5' primer were used in a second PCR of roughly 6 to 11 cycles. MiXCR was run by TCRdb on the 5' RACE reads, yielding one entry per CDR3 protein. The table has under 1,000,000 distinct CDR3 sequences, about 36% seen once. Sequencing was done on a sample of blood. The TCR was taken from a man younger than 35 in good health.

The CDR3 is CASSLRTGPNTGELFF. DNA for the CDR3: TGTGCCAGCAGCTTAAGGACAGGGCCGAACACCGGGGAGCTGTTTTTT. The chain joins TRBV7-6 to TRBJ2-2; 8 bases are a match to TRBD1. The V segment lost 2 bases and the J segment 0 bases; nucleotides outside the gene matches: 2. The CDR3 covers 16 residues. From germline, CDR1 is SGHVS and CDR2 FNYEAQ.